This TCR beta chain was sequenced during a study of T-cell memory formation after mild COVID-19. Study details: The study found TCR clusters largely donor specific.

The CDR3 has 14 amino acids. V was trimmed by 0 bases and J by 10 bases, leaving 15 bases between them. Germline loops: CDR1 MNHNY, CDR2 SVGAGI (reference sequence). TCRdb processed the 5' RACE reads anew with MiXCR; each CDR3 protein has one entry. Here the sample spans some 250,000 distinct CDR3 sequences, 15% to 20% being singletons. The receptor's source is a man between 18 and 35 years old who had mild COVID-19 (a few samples of this study predate the infection). Cell type and time point are not known. This sequence joins TRBV6-6 and TRBJ1-2; no clear D. The material sequenced was PBMCs or a T cell subset sorted from them (not recorded which). The CDR3 sequence is CASSYSAPADAYTF. As DNA, the CDR3 is TGTGCCAGCAGTTACTCGGCGCCGGCGGATGCCTACACCTTC.